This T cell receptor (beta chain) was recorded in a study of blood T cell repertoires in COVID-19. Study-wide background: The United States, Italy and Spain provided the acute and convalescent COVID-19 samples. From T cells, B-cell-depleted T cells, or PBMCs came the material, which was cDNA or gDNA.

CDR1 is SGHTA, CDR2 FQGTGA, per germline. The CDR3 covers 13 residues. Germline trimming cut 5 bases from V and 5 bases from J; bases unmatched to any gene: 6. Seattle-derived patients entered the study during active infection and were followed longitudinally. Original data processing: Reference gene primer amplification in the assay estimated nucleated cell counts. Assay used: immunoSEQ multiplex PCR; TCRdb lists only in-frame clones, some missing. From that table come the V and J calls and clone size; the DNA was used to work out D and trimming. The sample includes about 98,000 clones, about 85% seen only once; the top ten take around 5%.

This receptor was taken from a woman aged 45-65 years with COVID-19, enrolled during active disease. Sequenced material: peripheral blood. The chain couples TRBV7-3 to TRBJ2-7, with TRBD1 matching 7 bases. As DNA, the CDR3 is TGTGCCAGCAGCCCCCCAGGGGGACACGAGCAGTACTTC. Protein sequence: CASSPPGGHEQYF.